One T cell receptor beta chain is described in this entry. Its antigen is undetermined. The junction departs from the called germline gene at one end, perhaps through a read error. In germline, CDR1 is SEHNR, CDR2 FQNEAQ (reference sequence). The CDR3 covers 14 residues. The input was about 490 ng total RNA; TCR beta cDNA was made from it with a constant-region primer. Three nested multiplex PCR rounds, a slightly modified ARM-PCR method, built the TCR beta libraries. A C-beta reverse primer was combined with TRBV1-TRBV30 forward primers in the first two PCR rounds, and each round had about 10 cycles. TCRdb fed the multiplex PCR reads into MiXCR, producing one record per CDR3 protein. The sample gives around 50,000 distinct CDR3 sequences, about 73% of which show up once; about 30% is in the top ten. These data are taken from a study of tumor-infiltrating lymphocytes in primary liver carcinoma. Notes on the study in general: Tumors and blood were compared for top-250-clone fraction, and tumors had the significantly higher value (p = 0.039).

Scientists recovered RNA and DNA together from roughly 20-30 mg of unsorted bulk tissue. Sequences were obtained from liver tumor tissue from sampling region 3. Sample subset: tumor region T3, left-lateral pole. The J gene is TRBJ2-7, the V gene TRBV7-9; no firm D call. The clonotype comes from a man aged 35 to 55 with primary liver carcinoma and hepatitis B virus infection. The DNA of the CDR3 is TGTGCCAGCTGCTTAGGGAACTATCCCTACGAGCAGTACTTC. It translates to CASCLGNYPYEQYF.